Listed here are 21 T cell receptor beta chains from one sample, sequenced in a study of metastatic and nonmetastatic thyroid tumors (dated by TCRdb to about 2020). No treatment had been received by any patient before thyroid surgery. Library preparation used PCR. Sequencing relied on an Illumina HiSeq 4000. TCRdb's own reprocessing of the public reads used fastp at Q25 and MiXCR and kept productive beta chains. The sample table records about 10,000 clones; under 40% of these occur just once. The top ten clones comprise 16% of the sample. The material sequenced was adjacent normal tissue. These receptors all come from a female donor with papillary thyroid cancer or a benign thyroid nodule (not recorded which). Some clones in this sample may be carry-over from other donors' samples.

This clone was picked up a small number of times. CDR3 amino acids: CASSERRVGGLYGYTF. CDR3 in DNA: TGTGCCAGCAGTGAAAGGAGGGTAGGGGGACTCTATGGCTACACCTTC. This chain joins TRBV6-1 and TRBJ1-2, with D perhaps matching TRBD1 (6 bases). Germline-derived CDR1 and CDR2 are MNHNS and SASEGT. V lost 2 bases to trimming and J lost 4 bases, with 17 bases between them. The CDR3 covers 16 residues.

The rearrangement joins TRBV29-1 to TRBJ2-1; 10 positions agree with TRBD1. This CDR3 region has 16 residues. The germline V gene encodes CDR1 SQVTM and CDR2 ANQGSEA. With V trimmed by 4 bases and J by 14 bases, 20 bases remained unmatched. CDR3 coding DNA: TGCAGCGTTGCCGTGACAGGGGGCCGCTCCTCCAAAGAGGAGTTCTTC. Amino acid sequence: CSVAVTGGRSSKEEFF.

This clone ranks as medium-sized (0.01 to 0.1%). The chain has TRBV19 and TRBJ2-5, with D tentatively TRBD1 or TRBD2 (5 bases each). Germline V gives CDR1 LNHDA, CDR2 SQIVND (reference sequence). This CDR3 has 15 residues. Trimming cost V 4 bases and J 1 base, with 13 bases left between them. This CDR3 reads CASSTGTRFQETQYF. The CDR3 DNA sequence: TGTGCCAGTAGTACAGGGACCCGCTTCCAAGAGACCCAGTACTTC.

The V gene is TRBV7-9, the J gene TRBJ1-5; 10 bases line up with TRBD1. This CDR3 spans 15 amino acids. Germline V gene lookup returns CDR1 SEHNR and CDR2 FQNEAQ (reference sequence). With V trimmed by 0 bases and J by 6 bases, 2 bases remained unmatched. DNA for the CDR3: TGTGCCAGCAGCTTAGCGGGACAGGGGACTCAGCCCCAGCATTTT. The encoded protein is CASSLAGQGTQPQHF.

This chain links TRBV20-1 with TRBJ1-1; D might be TRBD1 (6 bases). V gave up 8 bases and J gave up 0 bases, with 22 bases separating them. Germline V gives CDR1 DFQATT, CDR2 SNEGSKA (reference sequence). The CDR3 has 16 residues. CDR3 amino acids: CSSHRAASVMNTEAFF. Here the CDR3 DNA reads TGCAGTTCACACAGGGCTGCGTCTGTTATGAACACTGAAGCTTTCTTT.

This rearrangement joins TRBV6-2 or TRBV6-3 to TRBJ2-2, with TRBD1 matching over 8 bases. Germline CDR1 MNHEY, CDR2 SVGEGT. This CDR3 has 16 amino acids. The ends lost 5 bases at V and 5 bases at J; junction bases unmatched: 10. CDR3 bases: TGTGCCAGCAGTAAGGCAGGGGGCCGGAGAACCGGGGAGCTGTTTTTT. Its translation is CASSKAGGRRTGELFF.

The chain couples TRBV28 to TRBJ1-6, with unresolved D. Germline V lookup: CDR1 MDHEN, CDR2 SYDVKM. V dropped 7 bases and J dropped 4 bases, with 11 bases sitting between them. This CDR3 comprises 14 residues. The CDR3 nucleotides are TGTGCCAGCAACAGTCTGGGGTATAATTCACCCCTCCACTTT. Its protein product is CASNSLGYNSPLHF. The whole variable domain, remainder taken from reference TRBV28 and TRBJ1-6, is DVKVTQSSRYLVKRTGEKVFLECVQDMDHENMFWYRQDPGLGLRLIYFSYDVKMKEKGDIPEGYSVSREKKERFSLILESASTNQTSMYLCASNSLGYNSPLHFGNGTRLTVT.

The V call is TRBV20-1, the J call TRBJ2-5; TRBD1 might be the D (5 bases). V lost 8 bases and J 1 base, leaving 20 bases between the germline ends. This CDR3 comprises 15 residues. Germline loops: CDR1 DFQATT, CDR2 SNEGSKA (reference sequence). For the CDR3, the DNA is TGCAGTTCTATAGATGGTCAGGGCCTCCAAGAGACCCAGTACTTC. Its translation: CSSIDGQGLQETQYF.

For this clone: The junction departs from the called germline gene at one end, perhaps through a read error. The chain combines TRBV6-1 with TRBJ2-1; 7 bases align to TRBD1. The CDR3 sequence is 15 residues long. Germline loops: CDR1 MNHNS, CDR2 SASEGT. CDR3 coding DNA: TGTGCCATCAGTCGGTGGGACAGCCCCTACAATGAGCAGTTCTTC. Protein: CAISRWDSPYNEQFF.

A remark on this clone: One end of the junction varies from germline; a read error may be responsible. The chain recombines TRBV6-2 or TRBV6-3 with TRBJ1-4; no definite D call. The CDR3 consists of 14 residues. The V gene's germline CDR1 is MNHEY and CDR2 SVGEGT. The CDR3 protein is CASSCRPNNDKLFF. CDR3 DNA sequence: TGTGCCAGCAGTTGTCGACCAAATAATGATAAACTGTTTTTT.

The chain uses TRBV4-1 and TRBJ2-7; D remains ambiguous. Deletions cut 0 bases from V and 0 bases from J, with 9 bases between. The germline V gene encodes CDR1 MGHRA and CDR2 YSYEKL. The CDR3 is 15 residues long. CDR3 DNA: TGCGCCAGCAGCCAAGATCGGCGGAACTCCTACGAGCAGTACTTC. Its protein product is CASSQDRRNSYEQYF.

CDR3 sequence: CSARDPVAGHLYEQYF. The CDR3 DNA sequence: TGCAGTGCTAGAGATCCAGTAGCGGGTCATCTCTACGAGCAGTACTTC. This sequence joins TRBV20-1 and TRBJ2-7; 7 bases align to TRBD2. With V trimmed by 0 bases and J by 3 bases, 11 bases remained unmatched. The CDR3 length is 16 residues. The V gene's germline CDR1 is DFQATT and CDR2 SNEGSKA (reference sequence).

The chain links TRBV24-1 to TRBJ2-2, with TRBD1 as a possible D gene (5 bases). This CDR3 comprises 15 residues. Germline assignment: CDR1 KGHDR and CDR2 SFDVKD. The germline V and J ends were trimmed by 0 bases and 6 bases, with 10 bases remaining between them. The CDR3 DNA sequence: TGTGCCACCAGTGATTTGCAGGGCTCAGCCGGGGAGCTGTTTTTT. Its protein product is CATSDLQGSAGELFF.

This CDR3 reads CSARDNYGYTF. The DNA for the CDR3 is TGCAGTGCTAGGGACAACTATGGCTACACCTTC. V gene TRBV20-1 combines with J gene TRBJ1-2; D is unresolved. CDR1 and CDR2 from the germline V gene are DFQATT and SNEGSKA (reference sequence). Trimming took 3 bases from V and 2 from J, leaving 4 bases between them. The CDR3 spans 11 residues.

Relative to its sample, this clone is medium-sized. This chain links TRBV7-2 with TRBJ2-5, with 11 bases identical to TRBD1. Germline values: CDR1 SGHTA, CDR2 FQGNSA. The J segment lost 2 bases and the V segment lost 5 bases, leaving 7 bases of the junction unmatched. This CDR3 spans 16 amino acids. The CDR3 DNA reads TGTGCCAGCAGCGCCCGGGACAGGGGGTTACAAGAGACCCAGTACTTC. As protein: CASSARDRGLQETQYF.

To note about this clone: The identical CDR3 is also encoded by other nucleotide sequences in the sample. The V call is TRBV5-1, the J call TRBJ1-2; D is uncertain. Germline V gene sequence: CDR1 SGHRS, CDR2 YFSETQ. Trimming pared 0 bases from V and 11 bases from J, leaving 11 bases between. The CDR3 covers 12 residues. CDR3 sequence reads: CASSLDGKGYTF. CDR3 in DNA: TGCGCCAGCAGCTTGGACGGCAAAGGGTACACCTTC.

There are a few counts of this clone. The V gene is TRBV12-3 or TRBV12-4, the J gene TRBJ1-2; 7 bases match TRBD1. The J segment lost 2 bases and the V segment lost 3 bases, leaving 6 bases of the junction unmatched. The CDR3 runs to 15 residues. CDR3 protein: CASSFKGDSNYGYTF. The DNA of the CDR3 is TGTGCCAGCAGTTTTAAAGGGGACAGCAACTATGGCTACACCTTC.

J is TRBJ2-3 and V is TRBV6-5; 12 bases match TRBD2. Germline loops: CDR1 MNHEY, CDR2 SVGAGI. Losses at the gene ends were 2 bases for V and 12 bases for J; bases not matched to a gene: 9. The CDR3 length is 15 residues. CDR3 in DNA: TGTGCCAGCAGTTACAACGCCAGAGGACTAGCGGGACAGTATTTT. Its protein is CASSYNARGLAGQYF.

This clone is medium-sized (0.01 to 0.1%) in the sample. V usage is TRBV15 and J usage is TRBJ1-1; D is perhaps TRBD1 (6 bases). CDR3 length: 13 amino acids. Germline CDR1 is LNHNV and CDR2 is YYDKDF (reference sequence). Between the trimmed V and J ends, which lost 3 bases and 2 bases, there was a span of 7 bases. As DNA, the CDR3 is TGTGCCACCAGCAGGGACAGTAACACTGAAGCTTTCTTT. Amino acids: CATSRDSNTEAFF.

Note on this clone: Mismatch with germline at one junction end may stem from a read error. The chain couples TRBV11-3 to TRBJ2-7, with TRBD2 matching 9 bases. Germline CDR1 reads SGHNT; CDR2 reads YENEEA. This CDR3 has 20 residues. The CDR3 sequence: CANSLGDSLAGRPVPYEQYF. The CDR3 region has the DNA TGTGCCAACAGCTTAGGGGATAGCCTAGCGGGAAGGCCCGTTCCCTACGAGCAGTACTTC.

The chain employs TRBV27 and TRBJ2-1; possible D gene TRBD2, 6 bases. V lost 2 bases to trimming and J lost 8 bases, with 16 bases between them. The length of the CDR3 is 15 residues. CDR1 is MNHEY, CDR2 SMNVEV, per germline (reference sequence). Here the CDR3 reads CASSLSGGRRYEQFF. CDR3 nucleotide sequence: TGTGCCAGCAGTTTAAGTGGGGGGAGAAGATATGAGCAGTTCTTC.